The 20 T cell receptor beta chains given below trace back to one sample, sequenced in a study of beta chain features in type 1 diabetes. Overall study findings and caveats: People with Type 1 diabetes carried modestly yet significantly shorter TCRB CDR3s in all four CD4+ subsets.

Antigens of these TCRs are unknown. Every isolated RNA sample was fully reverse transcribed, so sequencing captured expressed TCRB transcripts. Libraries were prepared by immunoSEQ multiplex PCR; TCRdb keeps only in-frame clonotypes and omits some of them. Here the sample spans 150,000 to 200,000 clones, roughly 9% being singletons. Sequenced sample: central memory CD4+ T cells from blood. These TCRs come from a woman aged 25 to 39 with type 1 diabetes.

The rearrangement links TRBV5-1 to TRBJ1-1; 8 bases are shared with TRBD1. Germline V gives CDR1 SGHRS, CDR2 YFSETQ. Trimming took 4 bases from V and 1 from J; bases not matched to a gene: 9. This CDR3 is 16 amino acids long. The CDR3 reads CASSPQQGGTNTEAFF. CDR3 nucleotides: TGCGCCAGCAGCCCTCAACAGGGGGGGACGAACACTGAAGCTTTCTTT.

This clone was recorded a few times. The chain uses TRBV4-1 and TRBJ2-3, with 10 bases aligning to TRBD1. The V gene's germline CDR1 is MGHRA and CDR2 YSYEKL. The CDR3 runs to 20 residues. Trimming cost V 1 base and J 0 bases; bases outside gene matches: 13. CDR3 in amino acids: CASSQGTGGLTLSSTDTQYF. CDR3 bases: TGCGCCAGCAGCCAAGGGACAGGGGGACTGACCTTATCTAGCACAGATACGCAGTATTTT.

The chain recombines TRBV15 with TRBJ1-4; possibly TRBD1 for D (6 bases). The V end was cut by 5 bases, the J end by 7 bases, with 11 bases between. The CDR3 extends over 13 amino acids. Germline CDR1 LNHNV, CDR2 YYDKDF (reference sequence). The CDR3 nucleotides read TGTGCCACCAGCCGGGACAACGGTGAAAAACTGTTTTTT. Translation gives CATSRDNGEKLFF.

This clone was detected ten times or more. This chain joins TRBV27 and TRBJ2-7; 7 bases match TRBD1. This CDR3 is built from 13 residues. From germline, CDR1 is MNHEY and CDR2 SMNVEV (reference sequence). After removal of 6 bases from V and 5 bases from J, the junction contained 7 bases not matched to a gene. In DNA, the CDR3 is TGTGCCAGCAGCCATCAGGGGGAGAACGAGCAGTACTTC. Protein product: CASSHQGENEQYF.

In the case of this clone: Other DNA sequences from this sample encode an identical CDR3 as well. The chain uses TRBV5-1 and TRBJ2-5; D may be TRBD2 (7 bases). The CDR3 contains 14 residues. From germline, CDR1 is SGHRS and CDR2 YFSETQ. V was trimmed by 0 bases and J by 5 bases, leaving 11 bases between them. CDR3 DNA: TGCGCCAGCAGCTTGGTACAGGGAGGGGAGACCCAGTACTTC. Amino acids: CASSLVQGGETQYF.

The chain employs TRBV5-4 and TRBJ2-3, with 8 nucleotides matching TRBD1. There are 16 residues in the CDR3. V lost 0 bases and J lost 2; bases outside the gene matches: 5. The germline V gene encodes CDR1 SGHNT and CDR2 YYREEE (reference sequence). CDR3 in amino acids: CASSLGAGGTTDTQYF. The CDR3 DNA is TGTGCCAGCAGCTTGGGAGCAGGGGGCACCACAGATACGCAGTATTTT. Full variable domain (rest looked up from reference TRBV5-4 and TRBJ2-3): ETGVTQSPTHLIKTRGQQVTLRCSSQSGHNTVSWYQQALGQGPQFIFQYYREEENGRGNFPPRFSGLQFPNYSSELNVNALELDDSALYLCASSLGAGGTTDTQYFGPGTRLTVL.

The genes are TRBV5-5 and TRBJ2-3; D gene unclear. Germline CDR1 SGHKS, CDR2 YYEKEE (reference sequence). V dropped 2 bases and J dropped 6 bases, with 7 bases sitting between them. The CDR3 has 12 amino acids. This CDR3 reads CASSFYPDTQYF. CDR3 DNA: TGTGCCAGCAGCTTTTATCCGGATACGCAGTATTTT. Full variable domain (rest looked up from reference TRBV5-5 and TRBJ2-3): DAGVTQSPTHLIKTRGQQVTLRCSPISGHKSVSWYQQVLGQGPQFIFQYYEKEERGRGNFPDRFSARQFPNYSSELNVNALLLGDSALYLCASSFYPDTQYFGPGTRLTVL.

In the case of this clone: Other DNA sequences from this sample encode an identical CDR3 as well. The rearrangement uses TRBV30 and TRBJ1-2; 11 nucleotides match TRBD1. This CDR3 comprises 14 residues. Germline V gives CDR1 GTSNPN, CDR2 SVGIG (reference sequence). V was pared by 1 base and J by 6 bases, with 4 bases of the junction left unmatched. As DNA, the CDR3 is TGTGCCTGGAGTGGTGGACAGGGGGCGCATGGCTACACCTTC. Translating gives CAWSGGQGAHGYTF.

This chain links TRBV7-3 with TRBJ2-1; D gene ambiguous. V was pared by 1 base and J by 6 bases, with 10 bases between. CDR3 size: 14 residues. Germline CDR1 reads SGHTA; CDR2 reads FQGTGA. CDR3 loop: CASSLIHGSNEQFF. The DNA for the CDR3 is TGTGCCAGCAGCTTAATTCACGGTAGCAATGAGCAGTTCTTC. The variable domain in full, with the rest retrieved from reference TRBV7-3 and TRBJ2-1, is GAGVSQTPSNKVTEKGKYVELRCDPISGHTALYWYRQSLGQGPEFLIYFQGTGAADDSGLPNDRFFAVRPEGSVSTLKIQRTERGDSAVYLCASSLIHGSNEQFFGPGTRLTVL.

A few counts support this clone. This chain joins TRBV27 and TRBJ2-1; TRBD1 might be the D (5 bases). Deletions cut 5 bases from V and 9 bases from J, with 14 bases between. Germline V gene data show CDR1 as MNHEY and CDR2 as SMNVEV (reference sequence). CDR3 length: 13 amino acids. The CDR3 spells CASSAAPQAEQFF. The CDR3 DNA reads TGTGCCAGCAGTGCGGCCCCACAGGCTGAGCAGTTCTTC.

V is TRBV7-3 and J is TRBJ1-1; 8 nucleotides match TRBD1. From germline, CDR1 is SGHTA and CDR2 FQGTGA. V was clipped by 5 bases and J by 3 bases; unmatched bases: 5. The CDR3 contains 14 residues. For the CDR3, the DNA is TGTGCCAGCAGCCGGACAGGGAGGGACACTGAAGCTTTCTTT. This codes for CASSRTGRDTEAFF. The whole variable domain, filled in from reference TRBV7-3 and TRBJ1-1, reads GAGVSQTPSNKVTEKGKYVELRCDPISGHTALYWYRQSLGQGPEFLIYFQGTGAADDSGLPNDRFFAVRPEGSVSTLKIQRTERGDSAVYLCASSRTGRDTEAFFGQGTRLTVV.

This clone was seen only a few times. The chain has TRBV5-1 and TRBJ2-6; possibly TRBD1 for D (5 bases). This CDR3 spans 17 amino acids. Germline CDR1 and CDR2: SGHRS and YFSETQ. V was pared by 0 bases and J by 4 bases, with 14 bases between. The CDR3: CASSLETALGGANVLTF. CDR3 DNA: TGCGCCAGCAGCTTGGAGACAGCCCTAGGGGGGGCCAACGTCCTGACTTTC.

This clone was counted a few times. V and J are TRBV15 and TRBJ2-7; 12 bases are a match to TRBD1. Germline lookup yields CDR1 LNHNV and CDR2 YYDKDF (reference sequence). V lost 3 bases and J lost 6; bases outside the gene matches: 3. The length of the CDR3 is 14 residues. CDR3 bases: TGTGCCACCAGCAGGGGACAGGGGGCGGGCGAGCAGTACTTC. This gives the protein CATSRGQGAGEQYF.

J is TRBJ2-7 and V is TRBV7-9; TRBD1 aligns across 11 bases. CDR3 length: 12 residues. With 11 bases clipped from V and 4 bases from J, the junction kept 4 bases outside the gene matches. CDR1 and CDR2 from the germline V gene are SEHNR and FQNEAQ (reference sequence). The CDR3 DNA follows: TGTGCCGGAGGACAGGGGGCTTACGAGCAGTACTTC. Its translation: CAGGQGAYEQYF.

The rearrangement uses TRBV6-5 and TRBJ2-7, with TRBD1 as a possible D gene (6 bases). Germline values: CDR1 MNHEY, CDR2 SVGAGI. This CDR3 has 14 amino acids. Between the trimmed V and J ends, which lost 2 bases and 3 bases, there was a span of 11 bases. The CDR3 region is CASSYRQADYEQYF. CDR3 coding DNA: TGTGCCAGCAGTTACAGACAGGCCGACTACGAGCAGTACTTC.

This clone was observed a handful of times. This chain links TRBV11-2 with TRBJ2-7; D perhaps matches TRBD1 (5 bases). Germline lookup yields CDR1 SGHAT and CDR2 FQNNGV. This CDR3 has 14 amino acids. The V end lost 4 bases, the J end lost 5 bases, and 15 bases lay between the germline ends. The DNA for the CDR3 is TGTGCCAGCAGCTGGGCAGGGTTAAGGAACGAGCAGTACTTC. Translated, it gives CASSWAGLRNEQYF.

The rearrangement uses TRBV25-1 and TRBJ2-3, with unresolved D. The CDR3 spans 14 residues. CDR1 and CDR2 (germline): MGHDK, SYGVNS. V lost 6 bases to trimming and J lost 2 bases, with 12 bases between them. The CDR3 region is CASSLPGFTDTQYF. The CDR3 DNA follows: TGTGCCAGCAGCTTGCCGGGTTTCACAGATACGCAGTATTTT.

The chain's CDR3 is CASSLTTSATIGELFF. CDR3 coding DNA: TGTGCCAGCAGCCTGACAACTAGCGCTACGATCGGGGAGCTGTTTTTT. The rearrangement links TRBV5-6 to TRBJ2-2; 7 positions match TRBD2. Trimming cost V 4 bases and J 7 bases; bases outside gene matches: 13. The CDR3 is made up of 16 amino acids. The germline gives CDR1 SGHDT, CDR2 YYEEEE.

This clone was counted a few times. J is TRBJ1-1 and V is TRBV18; no firm D call. CDR3 size: 14 residues. V was cut by 4 bases and J by 1 base, with 10 bases left in between. Germline V gene sequence: CDR1 KGHSH, CDR2 LQKENI. The chain's CDR3 is CASSLAGWNTEAFF. The CDR3 DNA follows: TGTGCCAGCTCACTGGCCGGGTGGAACACTGAAGCTTTCTTT.

This clone was seen a handful of times. The chain carries TRBV28 and TRBJ1-1; the D gene is possibly TRBD1 (5 bases). Germline V gene data show CDR1 as MDHEN and CDR2 as SYDVKM. The germline V and J ends were trimmed by 3 bases and 10 bases, with 9 bases remaining between them. The CDR3 covers 11 residues. CDR3 coding DNA: TGTGCCAGCAGTTTCTTCGGGGGAGCTTTCTTT. This translates into CASSFFGGAFF.